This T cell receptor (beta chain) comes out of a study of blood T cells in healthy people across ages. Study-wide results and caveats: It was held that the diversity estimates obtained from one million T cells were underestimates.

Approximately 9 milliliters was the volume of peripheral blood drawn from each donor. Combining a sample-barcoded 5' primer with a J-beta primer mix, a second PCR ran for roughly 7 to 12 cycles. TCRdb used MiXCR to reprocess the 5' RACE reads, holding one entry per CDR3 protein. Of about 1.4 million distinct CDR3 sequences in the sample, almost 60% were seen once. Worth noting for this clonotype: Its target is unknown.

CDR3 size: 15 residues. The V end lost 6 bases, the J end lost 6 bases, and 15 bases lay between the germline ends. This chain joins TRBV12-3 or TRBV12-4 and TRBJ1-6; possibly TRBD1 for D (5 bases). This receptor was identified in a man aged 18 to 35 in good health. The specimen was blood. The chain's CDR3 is CASRAKQVTNSPLHF. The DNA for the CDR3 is TGTGCCAGCAGAGCGAAACAGGTTACTAATTCACCCCTCCACTTT.